This passage covers 24 T cell receptor beta chains from one sample sequenced in a study of regulatory T cells in long-lasting Graves disease. Described time point: newly diagnosed GD, antithyroid drugs for less than 3 months. Preparation of the TCR library used RNA extracted from PBMCs. Assembly of TCR beta libraries relied on iRepertoire HTBI primers together with Arm-PCR of CDR3 regions. TCRdb re-called the multiplex PCR reads with MiXCR, one entry per CDR3 protein. The profile shows approximately 560,000 distinct CDR3 sequences, 15% to 20% of them singletons. This sample was shared with a second study, whose subject was T cells in Graves' hyperthyroidism and ophthalmopathy.

The sequencing here drew on peripheral blood mononuclear cells (PBMCs), taken at new diagnosis, from a patient treated with antithyroid drugs. These receptors all come from a man between 18 and 35 years old with Graves disease.

This clonotype was recorded a few times. The rearrangement links TRBV7-8 to TRBJ2-1, with TRBD2 matching over 15 bases. CDR3 length: 16 residues. The germline gives CDR1 SGHVS, CDR2 FQNEAQ. V lost 5 bases, J lost 6 bases, and 5 bases stayed unmatched. CDR3 nucleotides: TGTGCCAGCAGCGTGCCGGGACTAGCGGGAGGCAATGAGCAGTTCTTC. The encoded protein is CASSVPGLAGGNEQFF.

V and J are TRBV12-3 or TRBV12-4 and TRBJ1-3; D is possibly TRBD1 (5 bases). The CDR3 has 13 residues. Trimming took 6 bases from V and 4 from J, leaving 10 bases between them. CDR3 in amino acids: CASRRTLGNTIYF. The CDR3 region has the DNA TGTGCCAGCAGGAGGACACTCGGAAACACCATATATTTT.

In this sample, this clonotype turned up a few times. The chain couples TRBV9 to TRBJ2-4; no definite D call. V lost 7 bases and J lost 6, with 8 bases in between. CDR3 length: 11 residues. Germline V gene data show CDR1 as SGDLS and CDR2 as YYNGEE. The CDR3 DNA sequence: TGTGCCAGCCCGCTCGCAAACATTCAGTACTTC. Translated, it gives CASPLANIQYF. The complete variable domain, with remaining parts taken from reference TRBV9 and TRBJ2-4, reads DSGVTQTPKHLITATGQRVTLRCSPRSGDLSVYWYQQSLDQGLQFLIQYYNGEERAKGNILERFSAQQFPDLHSELNLSSLELGDSALYFCASPLANIQYFGAGTRLSVL.

V gene TRBV4-1 combines with J gene TRBJ1-5, with D tentatively TRBD1 (6 bases). Germline CDR1 and CDR2: MGHRA and YSYEKL. Trimming shortened V by 4 bases and J by 4 bases, and 14 bases separated the two germline ends. This CDR3 region has 15 residues. CDR3 in amino acids: CASSLPGAGNQPQHF. The CDR3 DNA is TGCGCCAGCAGCCTTCCGGGGGCTGGGAATCAGCCCCAGCATTTT.

Regarding this clonotype: This clone may be a read error of a much larger clone one base away. The chain links TRBV6-2 or TRBV6-3 to TRBJ2-5, with a tentative D call TRBD2 (7 bases). The CDR3 runs to 15 residues. Looked up from germline, CDR1 is MNHEY and CDR2 is SVGEGT. The V end lost 2 bases, the J end lost 3 bases, and 13 bases lay between the germline ends. CDR3 amino acids: CASSYNGGLKETQYF. DNA for the CDR3: TGTGCCAGCAGTTACAACGGGGGGCTAAAAGAGACCCAGTACTTC.

As regards this clonotype: A much larger clone differs by one base, so this may be a read error. The chain carries TRBV7-2 and TRBJ2-1; 14 positions match TRBD2. The CDR3 length is 17 residues. The V gene's germline CDR1 is SGHTA and CDR2 FQGNSA. Written as DNA, the CDR3 is TGTGTCAGCAGCGCCCGGACTAGCGGGAGGAGGTACAATGAGCAGTTCTTC. Its protein product is CVSSARTSGRRYNEQFF.

The chain employs TRBV5-6 and TRBJ1-1; D is undetermined. The ends were cut back, 2 bases at V and 3 bases at J, with 11 bases in the middle. The CDR3 is 14 residues long. The germline gives CDR1 SGHDT, CDR2 YYEEEE. The CDR3 here is CASSLPDLDTEAFF. CDR3 in DNA: TGTGCCAGCAGCTTACCCGACCTCGACACTGAAGCTTTCTTT.

The J gene is TRBJ1-1, the V gene TRBV18; a weak D match, TRBD1 (6 bases). V lost 4 bases, J lost 1 base, and 22 bases lay in between. Germline V gene sequence: CDR1 KGHSH, CDR2 LQKENI. This CDR3 is 18 amino acids long. As DNA, the CDR3 is TGTGCCAGCTCACTAAGTCGGGGGGCCTCAGGGAGGAACACTGAAGCTTTCTTT. Its protein product is CASSLSRGASGRNTEAFF.

This clonotype showed up many times. The genes are TRBV7-9 and TRBJ1-1; D gene unclear. V was trimmed by 2 bases and J by 0 bases, leaving 10 bases between them. Germline lookup yields CDR1 SEHNR and CDR2 FQNEAQ (reference sequence). The CDR3 spans 15 residues. The CDR3 nucleotides are TGTGCCAGCAGCTTATGGCTGAACATGAACACTGAAGCTTTCTTT. Protein product: CASSLWLNMNTEAFF.

V and J are TRBV6-1 and TRBJ1-5; 7 nucleotides agree with TRBD1. The ends lost 6 bases at V and 7 bases at J; junction bases unmatched: 3. CDR1 MNHNS and CDR2 SASEGT come from the germline V gene. The CDR3 consists of 12 residues. The CDR3 loop reads CASSDREQPQHF. The CDR3 nucleotides read TGTGCCAGCAGCGACAGGGAACAGCCCCAGCATTTT.

V usage is TRBV30 and J usage is TRBJ1-1; D remains ambiguous. V lost 3 bases and J lost 0, with 11 bases in between. Germline V gives CDR1 GTSNPN, CDR2 SVGIG (reference sequence). This CDR3 has 14 amino acids. CDR3 loop: CAWRPLGVNTEAFF. The CDR3 region has the DNA TGTGCCTGGAGGCCCCTCGGGGTGAACACTGAAGCTTTCTTT.

The V and J genes are TRBV11-3 and TRBJ1-1; D is ambiguous. The CDR3 loop spans 20 amino acids. Trimming shortened V by 1 base and J by 0 bases, and 24 bases separated the two germline ends. CDR1 and CDR2 (germline): SGHNT, YENEEA. The CDR3 loop is CASSLVQPPRCRSMNTEAFF. CDR3 DNA sequence: TGTGCCAGCAGCTTAGTTCAGCCACCAAGGTGTCGGTCAATGAACACTGAAGCTTTCTTT.

V usage is TRBV4-2 and J usage is TRBJ2-3; D not resolved. Deletions cut 0 bases from V and 4 bases from J, with 5 bases between. The length of the CDR3 is 13 residues. Germline assignment: CDR1 LGHNA and CDR2 YNFKEQ. The CDR3 DNA sequence: TGTGCCAGCAGCCAAGATTCGGCAGATACGCAGTATTTT. Translation gives CASSQDSADTQYF.

This clonotype has at least ten counts. CDR3 residues: CASRALGAGEQYF. The DNA of the CDR3 is TGTGCCAGCAGGGCCCTGGGAGCGGGTGAGCAGTACTTC. The J gene is TRBJ2-7, the V gene TRBV12-3 or TRBV12-4; maybe TRBD2 (6 bases). V was shortened by 6 bases and J by 7 bases, with 16 bases between the two germline ends. There are 13 residues in the CDR3.

The chain carries TRBV20-1 and TRBJ2-7; 11 bases align to TRBD2. With 1 base clipped from V and 2 bases from J, the junction kept 1 base outside the gene matches. Germline CDR1 is DFQATT and CDR2 is SNEGSKA (reference sequence). The CDR3 is 14 amino acids. The CDR3 loop is CSARVAGGAYEQYF. In DNA, the CDR3 is TGCAGTGCTAGAGTAGCGGGAGGGGCCTACGAGCAGTACTTC.

The chain combines TRBV28 with TRBJ1-5; 9 bases align to TRBD1. This CDR3 has 15 amino acids. Trimming at V came to 6 bases and at J to 5 bases, leaving 8 bases not matched to a gene. Germline V lookup: CDR1 MDHEN, CDR2 SYDVKM. In nucleotides, the CDR3 is TGTGCCAGCAGCAATCCGGGACAGGGTTATCAGCCCCAGCATTTT. Translated, it gives CASSNPGQGYQPQHF.

This clonotype was seen at least ten times. This chain joins TRBV7-3 and TRBJ2-5; D is unclear. This CDR3 has 13 residues. V was clipped by 5 bases and J by 5 bases, with 12 bases between them. CDR1 and CDR2 (germline): SGHTA, FQGTGA. DNA for the CDR3: TGTGCCAGCAGCCGCCTCCGGTCGGAGACCCAGTACTTC. Translation gives CASSRLRSETQYF.

The CDR3: CATSTDRVGSGANVLTF. CDR3 bases: TGTGCCACCAGCACGGACAGGGTCGGCTCTGGGGCCAACGTCCTGACTTTC. The V call is TRBV15, the J call TRBJ2-6; 8 positions match TRBD1. The CDR3 is 17 residues long. The germline gives CDR1 LNHNV, CDR2 YYDKDF (reference sequence). The trim removed 4 bases at V and 0 bases at J, leaving 5 bases unmatched.

This clonotype appeared many times. This chain uses TRBV27 with TRBJ2-3, with 7 bases lining up with TRBD2. The CDR3 runs 15 residues. The trim removed 2 bases at V and 0 bases at J, leaving 2 bases unmatched. Germline V gene sequence: CDR1 MNHEY, CDR2 SMNVEV (reference sequence). Here the CDR3 reads CASSLGRGSTDTQYF. The CDR3 DNA reads TGTGCCAGCAGTTTAGGGCGGGGGAGCACAGATACGCAGTATTTT.

The table lists this clonotype with a few counts. The chain uses TRBV27 and TRBJ2-1; 11 nucleotides agree with TRBD2. The CDR3 is made up of 14 amino acids. Germline assignment: CDR1 MNHEY and CDR2 SMNVEV (reference sequence). V was pared by 5 bases and J by 8 bases, with 5 bases of the junction left unmatched. The CDR3 loop reads CASSPLAGGDEQFF. In DNA, the CDR3 is TGTGCCAGCAGTCCCCTAGCGGGAGGTGATGAGCAGTTCTTC.

Worth noting for this clonotype: A read error is likely here: a far larger clone is one base away. The V call is TRBV12-5, the J call TRBJ2-5, with 8 bases fitting TRBD1. CDR1 and CDR2 from the germline V gene are LGHNT and FRNRAP. The CDR3 totals 14 residues. Trimming cost V 5 bases and J 11 bases; bases outside gene matches: 13. The CDR3 spells CASGEAGGRNEQYF. CDR3 coding DNA: TGTGCTAGTGGTGAGGCAGGGGGCCGGAATGAGCAGTACTTC.

This clonotype was found many times. V gene TRBV20-1 combines with J gene TRBJ1-1; TRBD1 aligns across 8 bases. There are 14 residues in the CDR3. The V and J ends lost 2 bases and 2 bases, in that order; junction bases with no gene match: 4. Germline values: CDR1 DFQATT, CDR2 SNEGSKA (reference sequence). The CDR3 coding sequence is TGCAGTGCTAGACAGGGGGCAGGAAACACTGAAGCTTTCTTT. Its translation is CSARQGAGNTEAFF.

This clonotype was recorded a few times. This sequence joins TRBV20-1 and TRBJ2-1; 10 nucleotides agree with TRBD2. The CDR3 has 14 amino acids. V dropped 3 bases and J dropped 9; count of bases not matched to a gene: 8. Germline CDR1 DFQATT, CDR2 SNEGSKA (reference sequence). CDR3: CSASPTSGISEQFF. The CDR3, as DNA: TGCAGTGCTAGCCCCACTAGCGGGATCAGTGAGCAGTTCTTC.

This clonotype was recorded many times. The gene calls are TRBV5-1 and TRBJ2-1; 7 bases match TRBD2. Per the germline V gene, CDR1 is SGHRS and CDR2 is YFSETQ. Trimming removed 4 bases from V and 0 bases from J; junction bases left unmatched: 4. The CDR3 is 15 residues long. The CDR3 sequence: CASSAGTNSYNEQFF. Here the CDR3 DNA reads TGCGCCAGCAGCGCGGGGACTAACTCCTACAATGAGCAGTTCTTC.